The rows below give T cell receptor beta chains drawn from one sample of a study of spatial heterogeneity in lung cancer. TCRdb recomputed calls from the 5' RACE reads with MiXCR, one row per CDR3 protein. The table shows 100,000 or so distinct CDR3 sequences, with nearly 4.5% occurring only once. The material was lung tumor tissue, obtained at surgery. Receptors were obtained from a male donor with early-stage non-small cell lung cancer. Each CDR3 is given with its conserved first and last residue. Each record gives: clone size, J gene, V gene, D gene, CDR3 DNA, CDR3 protein. The D gene is left open where the match is weak. Some rows have no size entry. The others give once, few or many, or a class for an expanded clone.

abundance: many; j_gene: TRBJ1-4; v_gene: TRBV28; d_gene: TRBD1; CDR3nt: TGTGCCAGCAGTTGGGGACAGGGAAGGGAAAAACTGTTTTTT; CDR3aa: CASSWGQGREKLFF
abundance: many; j_gene: TRBJ2-2; v_gene: TRBV11-2; d_gene: -; CDR3nt: TGTGCCAGCAGCCTGGCAGGGGTCTCCGGGGAGCTGTTTTTT; CDR3aa: CASSLAGVSGELFF
abundance: -; j_gene: TRBJ2-6; v_gene: TRBV12-3/TRBV12-4; d_gene: -; CDR3nt: TGTGCCAGCAGTCCCCCGCAGTTAGGGATCGGGGCCAACGTCCTGACTTTC; CDR3aa: CASSPPQLGIGANVLTF
abundance: many; j_gene: TRBJ2-1; v_gene: TRBV20-1; d_gene: -; CDR3nt: TGCAGTGCTAGGAATCGGGACTGGAACAATGAGCAGTTCTTC; CDR3aa: CSARNRDWNNEQFF
abundance: many; j_gene: TRBJ2-7; v_gene: TRBV27; d_gene: -; CDR3nt: TGTGCCAGCAGCCCAGGGACTGGCGGCTACGAGCAGTACTTC; CDR3aa: CASSPGTGGYEQYF
abundance: few; j_gene: TRBJ2-4; v_gene: TRBV20-1; d_gene: -; CDR3nt: TGCAGTGCCGGGGGTCAGAACATTCAGTACTTC; CDR3aa: CSAGGQNIQYF
abundance: many; j_gene: TRBJ2-7; v_gene: TRBV29-1; d_gene: TRBD1; CDR3nt: TGCAGCGTGCGCGACAGGGCATCTTCCTACGAGCAGTACTTC; CDR3aa: CSVRDRASSYEQYF
abundance: many; j_gene: TRBJ2-7; v_gene: TRBV2; d_gene: TRBD1; CDR3nt: TGTGCCAGCAACAGGGACAGTACCTACGAGCAGTACTTC; CDR3aa: CASNRDSTYEQYF
abundance: many; j_gene: TRBJ1-2; v_gene: TRBV13; d_gene: -; CDR3nt: TGTGCCAGCAGCCTCCGAGGAGGAAGGTATGGCTACACCTTC; CDR3aa: CASSLRGGRYGYTF
abundance: many; j_gene: TRBJ1-4; v_gene: TRBV6-5; d_gene: -; CDR3nt: TGTGCCAGCAGTCCTCGGGGGGTCAGTGAAAAACTGTTTTTT; CDR3aa: CASSPRGVSEKLFF
abundance: many; j_gene: TRBJ1-5; v_gene: TRBV28; d_gene: -; CDR3nt: TGTGCCAGCCGGACGATTAATAGCAATCAGCCCCAGCATTTT; CDR3aa: CASRTINSNQPQHF
abundance: many; j_gene: TRBJ2-2; v_gene: TRBV6-6; d_gene: TRBD2; CDR3nt: TGTGCCAGCAGTCCCAGCGGGATGGACACCGGGGAGCTGTTTTTT; CDR3aa: CASSPSGMDTGELFF
abundance: many; j_gene: TRBJ2-1; v_gene: TRBV20-1; d_gene: TRBD1; CDR3nt: TGCAGTGCTCCGACAGGGTCTCTCGACAATGAGCAGTTCTTC; CDR3aa: CSAPTGSLDNEQFF
abundance: -; j_gene: TRBJ2-3; v_gene: TRBV2; d_gene: -; CDR3nt: TGTGCCAGCAGTGAAGTGGGTGCTACGCAGTATTTT; CDR3aa: CASSEVGATQYF
abundance: many; j_gene: TRBJ2-3; v_gene: TRBV20-1; d_gene: TRBD1; CDR3nt: TGCAGTGCGCTCCGGGACAGGGGGATCTCAGATACGCAGTATTTT; CDR3aa: CSALRDRGISDTQYF
abundance: few; j_gene: TRBJ2-7; v_gene: TRBV4-1; d_gene: TRBD1; CDR3nt: TGCGCCAGCAGCCACAGGGACAGGGGCGAGCAGTACTTC; CDR3aa: CASSHRDRGEQYF
abundance: many; j_gene: TRBJ1-3; v_gene: TRBV12-3/TRBV12-4; d_gene: -; CDR3nt: TGTGCCAGCAGTGATTCCCTGAGCTCTGGAAACACCATATATTTT; CDR3aa: CASSDSLSSGNTIYF
abundance: many; j_gene: TRBJ2-3; v_gene: TRBV27; d_gene: -; CDR3nt: TGTGCCAGCAGTTTACTTGGGGCTGGCACAGATACGCAGTATTTT; CDR3aa: CASSLLGAGTDTQYF
abundance: many; j_gene: TRBJ2-1; v_gene: TRBV20-1; d_gene: -; CDR3nt: TGCAGTGCTAGGGGCGGGGAGAATTACAATGAGCAGTTCTTC; CDR3aa: CSARGGENYNEQFF
abundance: many; j_gene: TRBJ1-1; v_gene: TRBV6-5; d_gene: -; CDR3nt: TGTGCCAGCACCCAACCGGGCTGGAACACTGAAGCTTTCTTT; CDR3aa: CASTQPGWNTEAFF
abundance: -; j_gene: TRBJ1-1; v_gene: TRBV5-6; d_gene: TRBD1; CDR3nt: TGTGCCAGCAGCGAGGACCCCAGGGGGCAAGGAACTGAAGCTTTCTTT; CDR3aa: CASSEDPRGQGTEAFF
abundance: many; j_gene: TRBJ2-4; v_gene: TRBV4-2; d_gene: -; CDR3nt: TGTGCCAGCAGCCGTGGCCCCGTCGGGAACATTCAGTACTTC; CDR3aa: CASSRGPVGNIQYF
abundance: many; j_gene: TRBJ2-7; v_gene: TRBV28; d_gene: TRBD1; CDR3nt: TGTGCCAGCAGTTTGCCAACAGGGGTCCCCTACGAGCAGTACTTC; CDR3aa: CASSLPTGVPYEQYF
abundance: many; j_gene: TRBJ2-5; v_gene: TRBV28; d_gene: -; CDR3nt: TGTGCCAGCAGACCTCTTCCTTCACAAGAGACCCAGTACTTC; CDR3aa: CASRPLPSQETQYF
abundance: many; j_gene: TRBJ1-2; v_gene: TRBV28; d_gene: TRBD1; CDR3nt: TGTGCCAGCAGTTCCCGGGACAGGGGGTTTGGTGGCTACACCTTC; CDR3aa: CASSSRDRGFGGYTF
abundance: many; j_gene: TRBJ2-1; v_gene: TRBV6-2/TRBV6-3; d_gene: -; CDR3nt: TGTGCCAGCAGTTACTCCTTGGGCGGTGAGCAGTTCTTC; CDR3aa: CASSYSLGGEQFF